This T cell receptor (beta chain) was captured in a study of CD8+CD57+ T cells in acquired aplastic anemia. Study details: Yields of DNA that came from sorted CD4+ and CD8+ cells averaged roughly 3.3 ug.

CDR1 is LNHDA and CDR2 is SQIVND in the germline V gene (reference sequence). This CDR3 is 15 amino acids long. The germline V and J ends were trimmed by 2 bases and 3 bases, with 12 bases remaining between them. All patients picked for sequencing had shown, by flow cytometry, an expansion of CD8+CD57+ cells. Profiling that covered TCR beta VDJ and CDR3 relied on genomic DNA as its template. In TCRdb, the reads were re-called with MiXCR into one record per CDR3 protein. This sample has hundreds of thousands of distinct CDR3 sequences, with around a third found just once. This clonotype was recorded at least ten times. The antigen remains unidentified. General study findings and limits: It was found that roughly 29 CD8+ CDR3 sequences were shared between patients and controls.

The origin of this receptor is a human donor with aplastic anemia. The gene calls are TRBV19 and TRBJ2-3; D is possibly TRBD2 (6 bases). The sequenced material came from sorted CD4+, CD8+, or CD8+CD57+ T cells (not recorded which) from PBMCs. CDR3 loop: CASSISGGRTDTQYF. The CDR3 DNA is TGTGCCAGTAGTATATCCGGGGGTCGAACAGATACGCAGTATTTT.